Reported below is one TCR beta chain. This sample was included in a study of T cell changes during pregnancy in multiple sclerosis. Generated by immunoSEQ multiplex PCR, the TCRdb table keeps only in-frame clones and is missing some. The sample includes 65,000 to 95,000 clones, about 93% of them seen just once. Sequences were derived from peripheral blood, sampled in the second trimester of pregnancy. This receptor was obtained from a female donor in good health, enrolled as a control in a pregnancy study.

For the CDR3, the DNA is TGTGCCAGCAGTTACGTCCAGGGCGGCGAGCAGTACTTC. Its protein is CASSYVQGGEQYF. The chain combines TRBV6-5 with TRBJ2-7; TRBD1 is a possible D gene (5 bases). V lost 2 bases to trimming and J lost 6 bases, with 11 bases between them. Germline CDR1 reads MNHEY; CDR2 reads SVGAGI. CDR3 size: 13 residues.